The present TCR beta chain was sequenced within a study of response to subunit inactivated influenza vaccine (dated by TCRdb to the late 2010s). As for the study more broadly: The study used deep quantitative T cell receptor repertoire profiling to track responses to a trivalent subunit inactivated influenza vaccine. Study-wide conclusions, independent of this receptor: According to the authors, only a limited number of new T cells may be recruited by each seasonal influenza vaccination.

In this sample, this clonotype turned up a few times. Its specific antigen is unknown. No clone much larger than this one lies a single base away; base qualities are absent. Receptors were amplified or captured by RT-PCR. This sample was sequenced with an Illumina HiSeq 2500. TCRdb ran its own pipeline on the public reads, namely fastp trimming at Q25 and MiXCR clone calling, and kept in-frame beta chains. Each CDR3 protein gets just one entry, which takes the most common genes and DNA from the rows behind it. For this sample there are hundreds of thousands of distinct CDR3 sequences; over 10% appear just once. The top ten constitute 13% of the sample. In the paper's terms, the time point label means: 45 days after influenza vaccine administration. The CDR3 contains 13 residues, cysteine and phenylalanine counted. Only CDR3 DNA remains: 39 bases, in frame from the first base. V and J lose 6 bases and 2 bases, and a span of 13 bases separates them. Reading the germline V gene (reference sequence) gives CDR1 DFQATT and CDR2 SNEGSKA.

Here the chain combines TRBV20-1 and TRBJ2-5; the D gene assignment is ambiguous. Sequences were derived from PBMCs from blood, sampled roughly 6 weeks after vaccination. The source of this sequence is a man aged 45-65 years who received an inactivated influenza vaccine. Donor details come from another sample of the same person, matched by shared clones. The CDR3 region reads CSAGDNTQETQYF. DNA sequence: TGCAGTGCAGGAGACAATACTCAAGAGACCCAGTACTTC.